The rows below give T cell receptor beta chains drawn from one sample of a study of cytotoxic CD8 clonotypes in ibrutinib-treated CLL. Clones were sequenced by immunoSEQ multiplex PCR, and TCRdb holds only the in-frame ones, with some missing. The sample comprises just under 70,000 clones, 68% of which are singletons, and roughly 5.7% rests with the top ten. Sequencing was performed on PBMCs, taken after 12 months of ibrutinib treatment. The receptors stem from a human donor with chronic lymphocytic leukemia. Both conserved end residues are part of each CDR3. Fields, in order: clone size, V gene, D gene, J gene, CDR3 DNA, CDR3 protein. A D gene is named only where the DNA matches it firmly. The size entry is marked missing in some rows and otherwise reads once, few, many or a size class.

>.|TRBV4-2|TRBD1|TRBJ2-5
TGTGCCAGCAGCCAAGAATGGACAGGGAGGGAGACCCAGTACTTC
CASSQEWTGRETQYF
>.|TRBV7-9|.|TRBJ1-4
TGTGCCAGCAGCGAGGGCCCCAATGAAAAACTGTTTTTT
CASSEGPNEKLFF
>.|TRBV7-9|.|TRBJ2-7
TGTGCCAGCAGCCCCAGGGGTGCGGGGCCCTCCTACGAGCAGTACTTC
CASSPRGAGPSYEQYF
>few|TRBV2|.|TRBJ1-5
TGTGCCAGCAGTGAAGGAGGATTTAGCAATCAGCCCCAGCATTTT
CASSEGGFSNQPQHF
>.|TRBV25-1|TRBD2|TRBJ2-1
TGTGCCAGCAGTGATTCCCTAGCGGGGATCAATGAGCAGTTCTTC
CASSDSLAGINEQFF
>few|TRBV7-9|.|TRBJ1-6
TGTGCCAGCAGCCTCCCCGGACTACCCCTCCACTTT
CASSLPGLPLHF
>.|TRBV19|.|TRBJ1-2
TGTGCCAGTAGTATTGGGGTCGTGACCCCCTATGGCTACACCTTC
CASSIGVVTPYGYTF
>.|TRBV6-1|TRBD2|TRBJ2-1
TGTGCCAGCAGAGCCGGGACTAGCGGGGGTTATGAGCAGTTCTTC
CASRAGTSGGYEQFF
>.|TRBV30|.|TRBJ1-1
TGTGCCTGGAGTGTACAAGTTTACACTGAAGCTTTCTTT
CAWSVQVYTEAFF
>.|TRBV9|.|TRBJ1-2
TGTGCCAGCAGCGTACCCGGCAAGGACTATGGCTACACCTTC
CASSVPGKDYGYTF
>.|TRBV29-1|TRBD1|TRBJ1-6
TGCAGCGTAGGCGGGCAGGGGGCTTCACCCCTCCACTTT
CSVGGQGASPLHF
>.|TRBV7-9|.|TRBJ1-2
TGTGCCAGCAGCCCCATAGGGGGAGGCTACACCTTC
CASSPIGGGYTF
>.|TRBV30|.|TRBJ2-1
TGTGCCTGGAGTGAAGACAATGAGCAGTTCTTC
CAWSEDNEQFF
>.|TRBV9|TRBD2|TRBJ2-5
TGTGCCAGCAGCGTACTTCAGCGGGGGGGTGCAGAGACCCAGTACTTC
CASSVLQRGGAETQYF
>.|TRBV28|.|TRBJ2-1
TGTGCCAGCAGCACCGCGATAATAAGCAATGAGCAGTTCTTC
CASSTAIISNEQFF
>.|TRBV10-3|.|TRBJ1-2
TGTGCCATTCGACCAGGGGAGGCAGGTGCAGGCTACACCTTC
CAIRPGEAGAGYTF
>.|TRBV14|.|TRBJ2-7
TGTGCCAGCAGCCAAGACTCTCCATACGAGCAGTACTTC
CASSQDSPYEQYF
>few|TRBV28|TRBD1|TRBJ1-2
TGTGCCAGCAGTCGACAGGGAGAGAGCTATGGCTACACCTTC
CASSRQGESYGYTF
>few|TRBV15|TRBD1|TRBJ1-2
TGTGCCACCAGCAGGCAAACAGGGGTGGACTATGGCTACACCTTC
CATSRQTGVDYGYTF
>.|TRBV12-5|.|TRBJ1-1
TGTGCTAGTGGTTTGGTAAGGACCGAGTTTAGTAACAGGGTGAATACTGAAGCTTTCTTT
CASGLVRTEFSNRVNTEAFF
>.|TRBV18|TRBD1|TRBJ2-7
TGTGCCAGCTCACCGACAGGGGGCGAAGCCTACGAGCAGTACTTC
CASSPTGGEAYEQYF
>once|TRBV28|.|TRBJ1-1
TGTGCCAGCAGTTCCCCGGCGAACCGGGGGGGGACTGAAGCTTTCTTT
CASSSPANRGGTEAFF